This entry is about one TCR beta chain. In the same sample, other DNA sequences code for this CDR3. The source of the sample is a study of blood T cell repertoires in COVID-19. Across the whole study: In each case, the material was cDNA or gDNA derived from T cells, B-cell-depleted T cells, or PBMCs.

Deletions cut 0 bases from V and 5 bases from J, with 8 bases between. The germline V gene has CDR1 SGHRS and CDR2 YFSETQ. The CDR3 extends over 13 amino acids. TCRdb's copy holds only in-frame clones and misses some; the assay was immunoSEQ multiplex PCR. The data hold approximately 150,000 clones, with 65% to 80% observed a single time. Sequencing was performed on peripheral blood. This clonotype was sampled from a man aged 50-60 years with acute or convalescent COVID-19. The rearrangement uses TRBV5-1 and TRBJ2-5, with unresolved D. In DNA form, the CDR3 reads TGCGCCAGCAGCTTGGCCCTACCGGAGACCCAGTACTTC. Its translation is CASSLALPETQYF.